Following are 26 T cell receptor beta chains from one sample sequenced in a study of CD8+CD57+ T cells in acquired aplastic anemia. Using genomic DNA as the template, TCR beta VDJ and CDR3 profiling was carried out. MiXCR was run by TCRdb on the reads, yielding one entry per CDR3 protein. Altogether around 160,000 distinct CDR3 sequences are present, roughly 43% being singletons, with the ten largest covering about 3%. For sequencing, patients were chosen who had shown expansion of CD8+CD57+ cells by flow cytometry. The sequencing sample was made of sorted CD4+, CD8+, or CD8+CD57+ T cells (not recorded which) from PBMCs. Receptors originate from a human donor with aplastic anemia.

The genes are TRBV7-3 and TRBJ2-2; TRBD1 aligns across 10 bases. This CDR3 has 17 amino acids. CDR1 and CDR2 (germline): SGHTA, FQGTGA. The junction had 9 bases not matched to a gene; V was cut back by 3 bases and J by 5 bases. The CDR3 DNA sequence: TGTGCCAGCAGCTTTTGGTCGGGGACAGGGGAGACCGGGGAGCTGTTTTTT. This codes for CASSFWSGTGETGELFF.

J is TRBJ2-3 and V is TRBV9; D could derive from TRBD1 or TRBD2 (6 bases each). This CDR3 contains 14 residues. Germline CDR1 and CDR2: SGDLS and YYNGEE. Trimming pared 4 bases from V and 4 bases from J, leaving 13 bases between. The CDR3 sequence is CASSIPGEADTQYF. The CDR3 region has the DNA TGTGCCAGCAGCATCCCAGGGGAGGCAGATACGCAGTATTTT.

This clonotype was counted between two and nine times. The chain joins TRBV7-3 to TRBJ2-1, with 10 bases aligning to TRBD2. The V gene end was trimmed by 4 bases and the J gene end by 6 bases; junction bases not matched to a gene: 12. The germline gives CDR1 SGHTA, CDR2 FQGTGA. This CDR3 has 17 amino acids. DNA for the CDR3: TGTGCCAGCAGCTCAAACCGACCGGGACTAGCGTCCAATGAGCAGTTCTTC. As protein: CASSSNRPGLASNEQFF.

CDR3 bases: TGTGCCAGCAGTTTAGCGGACGGCACAGATACGCAGTATTTT. It is translated as CASSLADGTDTQYF. This rearrangement joins TRBV27 to TRBJ2-3; D gene unclear. Germline loops: CDR1 MNHEY, CDR2 SMNVEV (reference sequence). Between the trimmed V and J ends, which lost 2 bases and 1 base, there was a span of 7 bases. CDR3 length equals 14 residues.

This clonotype was recorded at least ten times. The chain links TRBV7-2 to TRBJ2-7, with 7 bases lining up with TRBD1. Per germline, CDR1 SGHTA and CDR2 FQGNSA. The junction had 4 bases not matched to a gene; V was cut back by 5 bases and J by 3 bases. CDR3 length equals 13 residues. The CDR3 is CASSPRQGYEQYF. The CDR3 bases are TGTGCCAGCAGCCCAAGACAGGGCTACGAGCAGTACTTC.

This clonotype was detected only a few times. This chain links TRBV7-9 with TRBJ2-5; unclear D gene. V lost 1 base, J lost 3 bases, and 6 bases lay in between. Germline assignment: CDR1 SEHNR and CDR2 FQNEAQ (reference sequence). This CDR3 spans 13 amino acids. The CDR3 coding sequence is TGTGCCAGCAGCTTAGGGTCGAAAGAGACCCAGTACTTC. Its protein is CASSLGSKETQYF.

The chain uses TRBV20-1 and TRBJ2-7; 9 bases match TRBD1. This CDR3 has 14 residues. V shed 6 bases, J shed 3 bases, and the junction held 9 bases outside the gene matches. The germline V gene has CDR1 DFQATT and CDR2 SNEGSKA (reference sequence). Written as DNA, the CDR3 is TGCAGTGCCGGGGACAGGGAATCAAGCTACGAGCAGTACTTC. This encodes CSAGDRESSYEQYF.

The chain combines TRBV2 with TRBJ1-2; D is undetermined. This CDR3 is 14 amino acids long. Deletions cut 2 bases from V and 3 bases from J, with 10 bases between. Germline CDR1 is SNHLY and CDR2 is FYNNEI. The CDR3 coding sequence is TGTGCCAGCAGTGAATCTGTCAGTTACTATGGCTACACCTTC. Translation gives CASSESVSYYGYTF.

This chain connects TRBV9 to TRBJ2-3, with TRBD2 identical over 7 bases. This CDR3 spans 16 amino acids. Germline CDR1 reads SGDLS; CDR2 reads YYNGEE. The V and J ends lost 0 bases and 1 base, in that order; junction bases with no gene match: 5. For the CDR3, the DNA is TGTGCCAGCAGCGTAGTTAGCGGGCTCGGCACAGATACGCAGTATTTT. Its protein product is CASSVVSGLGTDTQYF.

The table lists this clonotype with a few counts. The CDR3 loop reads CASRRDSFNEKLFF. The CDR3 bases are TGTGCCAGCAGACGGGACAGTTTTAATGAAAAACTGTTTTTT. V and J are TRBV6-2 or TRBV6-3 and TRBJ1-4; 7 bases line up with TRBD1. The CDR3 extends over 14 amino acids. Losses at the gene ends were 6 bases for V and 4 bases for J; bases not matched to a gene: 5. CDR1 and CDR2 (germline): MNHEY, SVGEGT.

The sample holds many counts of this clonotype. The gene calls are TRBV20-1 and TRBJ1-4, with a weak D call TRBD1 (5 bases). Germline assignment: CDR1 DFQATT and CDR2 SNEGSKA (reference sequence). The CDR3 length is 15 residues. V gave up 6 bases and J gave up 7 bases, with 21 bases separating them. The CDR3 DNA sequence: TGCAGTGCCCGCCCGGGGGGTAGAGCAAGTGAAAAACTGTTTTTT. Its translation: CSARPGGRASEKLFF.

In this sample, this clonotype turned up many times. V usage is TRBV6-6 and J usage is TRBJ2-5, with 10 bases lining up with TRBD2. J gave up 2 bases and V 0 bases, and 6 bases lay outside the gene matches. Germline CDR1 reads MNHNY; CDR2 reads SVGAGI (reference sequence). This CDR3 contains 17 residues. The CDR3 spells CASSYSPGLAAQETQYF. The CDR3 nucleotides read TGTGCCAGCAGTTACTCGCCCGGACTAGCGGCTCAAGAGACCCAGTACTTC.

The chain has TRBV7-8 and TRBJ1-2, with unresolved D. The CDR3 covers 13 residues. The germline CDR1 and CDR2 sequences are SGHVS and FQNEAQ. V was cut by 2 bases and J by 7 bases, with 11 bases left in between. CDR3 region: CASSLKNSLGYTF. In DNA, the CDR3 is TGTGCCAGCAGCTTAAAGAACAGCCTTGGCTACACCTTC.

The V and J genes are TRBV20-1 and TRBJ2-7, with D possibly being TRBD1 (6 bases). This CDR3 contains 13 residues. CDR1 and CDR2 from the germline V gene are DFQATT and SNEGSKA (reference sequence). Trimming removed 6 bases from V and 3 bases from J, with 15 bases in between. For the CDR3, the DNA is TGCAGTGCCAACTACAGGGCGGGCTACGAGCAGTACTTC. Translation gives CSANYRAGYEQYF.

In its sample, this clonotype was seen once. The chain carries TRBV7-8 and TRBJ2-2, with a weak D call TRBD2 (5 bases). Deletions cut 4 bases from V and 4 bases from J, with 7 bases between. The CDR3 is made up of 13 amino acids. Germline-derived CDR1 and CDR2 are SGHVS and FQNEAQ. The DNA of the CDR3 is TGTGCCAGCAGCTCGACTACCACCGGGGAGCTGTTTTTT. Protein: CASSSTTTGELFF.

This chain connects TRBV5-1 to TRBJ2-5; 10 bases are a match to TRBD2. Trimming removed 2 bases from V and 3 bases from J; junction bases left unmatched: 4. The CDR3 is made up of 15 amino acids. CDR1 and CDR2 from the germline V gene are SGHRS and YFSETQ. The CDR3 DNA reads as TGCGCCAGCAGCTTTTCCGGGACTAGCGAAGAGACCCAGTACTTC. It translates to CASSFSGTSEETQYF.

V gene TRBV28 combines with J gene TRBJ2-5; 12 nucleotides agree with TRBD1. After removal of 7 bases from V and 7 bases from J, the junction contained 7 bases not matched to a gene. CDR3 size: 14 residues. Germline V gene lookup returns CDR1 MDHEN and CDR2 SYDVKM. CDR3 sequence (DNA): TGTGCCAGCACCCTGGGACAGGGGGCGAGGACCCAGTACTTC. Amino acids: CASTLGQGARTQYF.

In regard to this clonotype: It may be a read error: a sequence one base away is much more abundant. V usage is TRBV3-1 and J usage is TRBJ2-5; D uncertain. CDR1 and CDR2 from the germline V gene are LGHDT and YNNKEL (reference sequence). V gave up 6 bases and J gave up 5 bases, with 10 bases separating them. The CDR3 has 12 amino acids. This CDR3 reads CASRFVDETQYF. The CDR3 DNA reads as TGTGCCAGCAGATTCGTCGACGAGACCCAGTACTTC.

Points on this clonotype: This may be a read error: a much more frequent sequence differs by one nucleotide. The rearrangement joins TRBV4-3 to TRBJ2-2, with D perhaps given as TRBD1 or TRBD2 (6 bases each). CDR1 and CDR2 (germline): LGHNA, YSLEER. The length of the CDR3 is 14 residues. CDR3 bases: TGCGCCGGCAGCCAAGAAGGGGGGCACGGGGAGCTGTTTTTT. Translating it yields CAGSQEGGHGELFF.

On this clonotype: An end of the junction differs from the germline gene, which may be a read error. The V call is TRBV19, the J call TRBJ2-3; a possible D gene is TRBD1 (5 bases). Per the germline V gene, CDR1 is LNHDA and CDR2 is SQIVND (reference sequence). This CDR3 is 13 amino acids long. The chain's CDR3 is CDSSLQAVDMQYF. CDR3 DNA: TGTGACAGTAGCCTACAGGCGGTAGATATGCAGTATTTT.

This clonotype was recorded only once. The J gene is TRBJ2-2, the V gene TRBV10-3; the match to TRBD1 covers 12 bases. With 6 bases clipped from V and 7 bases from J, the junction kept 3 bases outside the gene matches. Germline assignment: CDR1 ENHRY and CDR2 SYGVKD. The CDR3 has 14 amino acids. The CDR3 spells CAIRGQGAVGELFF. CDR3 DNA sequence: TGTGCCATCAGGGGACAGGGGGCCGTCGGGGAGCTGTTTTTT.

This rearrangement joins TRBV20-1 to TRBJ2-5; D gene ambiguous. Per the germline V gene, CDR1 is DFQATT and CDR2 is SNEGSKA (reference sequence). CDR3 size: 10 residues. Trimming took off 6 bases at V and 7 bases at J, with 9 bases between the two ends. In DNA, the CDR3 is TGCAGTGCCTTTCTGGGGACCCAGTACTTC. Encoded protein: CSAFLGTQYF.

This clonotype was counted a single time. This chain connects TRBV24-1 to TRBJ2-3; D unclear. Between the trimmed V and J ends, which lost 3 bases and 0 bases, there was a span of 9 bases. This CDR3 has 15 residues. Germline CDR1 and CDR2: KGHDR and SFDVKD. The CDR3 nucleotides are TGTGCCACCAGTGATGGTAGCAGAAGCACAGATACGCAGTATTTT. As protein: CATSDGSRSTDTQYF.

V usage is TRBV7-2 and J usage is TRBJ2-5; no clear D. Germline assignment: CDR1 SGHTA and CDR2 FQGNSA. V lost 2 bases to trimming and J lost 5 bases, with 9 bases between them. This CDR3 is 13 amino acids long. CDR3 amino acids: CASSLSKMETQYF. The CDR3 DNA sequence: TGTGCCAGCAGCTTATCGAAGATGGAGACCCAGTACTTC.

The chain links TRBV18 to TRBJ2-2; 8 nucleotides match TRBD1. Germline V CDR1 and CDR2: KGHSH, LQKENI. This CDR3 has 16 residues. J was trimmed by 7 bases and V by 3 bases; bases with no gene match: 10. CDR3 nucleotides: TGTGCCAGCTCACCCGGTGGGACAGGAGTGAACGGGGAGCTGTTTTTT. Translated: CASSPGGTGVNGELFF.

CDR3 nucleotides: TGTGCCAGCCACGTAGGAGGAGGGCCTGGAAACACCATATATTTT. Its translation: CASHVGGGPGNTIYF. V is TRBV2 and J is TRBJ1-3; D unclear. Germline loops: CDR1 SNHLY, CDR2 FYNNEI. There are 15 residues in the CDR3. V lost 8 bases and J 2 bases, leaving 16 bases between the germline ends.